The 18 T cell receptor beta chains below come from one sample, sequenced in a study of blood T cells in healthy people across ages. The authors ran a second PCR of roughly 6 to 12 cycles using a sample-barcoded 5' primer and a J-beta primer mix. MiXCR, applied by TCRdb to the 5' RACE reads, yields one record per CDR3 protein. The table records 1 million or so distinct CDR3 sequences, around 45% of them present only once. Sequencing input: blood. These receptors originate from a woman aged 55-75 years in good health.

The gene calls are TRBV20-1 and TRBJ2-1; D is perhaps TRBD1 (5 bases). The CDR3 runs to 14 residues. Germline-derived CDR1 and CDR2 are DFQATT and SNEGSKA (reference sequence). Between the trimmed V and J ends, which lost 3 bases and 6 bases, there was a span of 15 bases. CDR3 in DNA: TGCAGTGCTAGGGCCCTGAAGGGGCTCAATGAGCAGTTCTTC. It is translated as CSARALKGLNEQFF.

Details on this clonotype: A much larger clone lies one base from this, so it may be a read error. V gene TRBV6-5 combines with J gene TRBJ2-7; D is uncertain. This CDR3 contains 12 residues. The germline CDR1 and CDR2 sequences are MNHEY and SVGAGI. V was trimmed by 7 bases and J by 3 bases, leaving 10 bases between them. CDR3 region: CASKDPVYEQYF. The CDR3 nucleotides read TGTGCCAGCAAAGACCCGGTCTACGAGCAGTACTTC.

The chain combines TRBV6-6 with TRBJ2-7, with TRBD1 matching over 7 bases. V was pared by 8 bases and J by 3 bases, with 13 bases of the junction left unmatched. The CDR3 is 15 residues long. Per the germline V gene, CDR1 is MNHNY and CDR2 is SVGAGI (reference sequence). The CDR3 sequence is CASFPGQSTHYEQYF. Here the CDR3 DNA reads TGTGCCAGCTTCCCGGGACAGAGTACCCACTACGAGCAGTACTTC.

Concerning this clonotype: The junction departs from the called germline gene at one end, perhaps through a read error. The CDR3 coding sequence is TGTGCCAGCAGCGATAACCTACAGGGACACATGAACACTAAAGCTTTCTTT. Translating it yields CASSDNLQGHMNTKAFF. The rearrangement joins TRBV12-3 or TRBV12-4 to TRBJ1-1; TRBD1 is a possible D gene (6 bases). The CDR3 totals 17 residues.

V is TRBV6-5 and J is TRBJ2-6; no reliable D call. V was shortened by 0 bases and J by 0 bases, with 12 bases between the two germline ends. Germline CDR1 reads MNHEY; CDR2 reads SVGAGI. The CDR3 runs 18 residues. CDR3 amino acids: CASSYSRVQSSGANVLTF. CDR3 nucleotide sequence: TGTGCCAGCAGTTACTCTCGGGTCCAGAGCTCTGGGGCCAACGTCCTGACTTTC.

The chain combines TRBV10-3 with TRBJ2-7; tentatively, D is TRBD2 (6 bases). V shed 4 bases and J shed 1 base, with 26 bases lying between them. CDR3 length: 19 amino acids. CDR1 is ENHRY and CDR2 is SYGVKD in the germline V gene. The CDR3 nucleotides are TGTGCCATCAGTGGTAGCCGAGTCGGGGTAGCGGAGAGTTCCTACGAGCAGTACTTC. Its protein is CAISGSRVGVAESSYEQYF.

Notes on this clonotype: At one boundary the junction diverges from the germline segment, which might be a read error. J is TRBJ2-7 and V is TRBV6-5, with D possibly TRBD2 on 5 matching bases. The V gene's germline CDR1 is MNHEY and CDR2 SVGAGI. The CDR3 runs to 16 residues. CDR3 nucleotide sequence: TGTGCCAGTAGTTACGGGGTGACCACGAGCTCCTACGAGCAGTACTTC. Translating it yields CASSYGVTTSSYEQYF.

This clonotype was detected a few times. The V and J genes are TRBV7-3 and TRBJ1-1; D is undetermined. Trimming removed 0 bases at V and 5 bases at J, with 13 bases between. Looked up from germline, CDR1 is SGHTA and CDR2 is FQGTGA. This CDR3 has 15 residues. CDR3 sequence: CASSLTAGPGTEAFF. As DNA, the CDR3 is TGTGCCAGCAGCTTAACCGCTGGGCCGGGGACTGAAGCTTTCTTT.

The rearrangement links TRBV5-1 to TRBJ2-7; the D gene is possibly TRBD1 (5 bases). The V end lost 4 bases, the J end lost 0 bases, and 14 bases lay between the germline ends. There are 15 residues in the CDR3. Germline V gene sequence: CDR1 SGHRS, CDR2 YFSETQ. The CDR3 loop reads CASSDPYDSSYEQYF. The CDR3 region has the DNA TGCGCCAGCAGCGATCCCTATGACAGCTCCTACGAGCAGTACTTC.

This clonotype has a handful of counts. This sequence joins TRBV3-1 and TRBJ2-7; TRBD1 agrees at 12 bases. The CDR3 runs 15 residues. Germline CDR1 reads LGHDT; CDR2 reads YNNKEL (reference sequence). V was pared by 1 base and J by 5 bases, with 3 bases of the junction left unmatched. The CDR3 DNA follows: TGTGCCAGCAGCCAAGGGGGGACAGGGGGCGACGAGCAGTACTTC. Its translation is CASSQGGTGGDEQYF.

V gene TRBV7-2 combines with J gene TRBJ2-3, with D possibly being TRBD2 (5 bases). Germline V gene sequence: CDR1 SGHTA, CDR2 FQGNSA. This CDR3 spans 16 amino acids. The V end lost 5 bases, the J end lost 1 base, and 16 bases lay between the germline ends. The CDR3 spells CASSPTIRAGTDTQYF. The CDR3 bases are TGTGCCAGCAGCCCGACTATTCGTGCTGGCACAGATACGCAGTATTTT.

This clonotype was picked up a small number of times. The rearrangement links TRBV5-1 to TRBJ2-7; 9 nucleotides agree with TRBD2. Germline CDR1 reads SGHRS; CDR2 reads YFSETQ. Trimming at V came to 4 bases and at J to 7 bases, leaving 9 bases not matched to a gene. There are 14 residues in the CDR3. The CDR3 is CASSPVAGAFEQYF. The CDR3 DNA reads TGCGCCAGCAGCCCCGTAGCGGGAGCCTTTGAGCAGTACTTC.

The V gene is TRBV2, the J gene TRBJ2-5; 10 bases line up with TRBD2. CDR3 length: 14 residues. CDR1 and CDR2 (germline): SNHLY, FYNNEI. With V trimmed by 9 bases and J by 4 bases, 8 bases remained unmatched. The CDR3 is CASLSGRAGETQYF. The DNA of the CDR3 is TGTGCCAGTCTGAGCGGGAGGGCCGGAGAGACCCAGTACTTC.

This clonotype was counted between two and nine times. CDR3 sequence reads: CASSLALGRGQETQYF. The DNA for the CDR3 is TGTGCCAGCAGCTTAGCGCTTGGGAGGGGGCAAGAGACCCAGTACTTC. The chain is built from TRBV7-2 and TRBJ2-5; tentative D call: TRBD2 (7 bases). The CDR3 has 16 amino acids. The germline V gene has CDR1 SGHTA and CDR2 FQGNSA. Deletions cut 0 bases from V and 2 bases from J, with 13 bases between.

The rearrangement uses TRBV29-1 and TRBJ2-7; 7 bases map to TRBD1. Germline V gene data show CDR1 as SQVTM and CDR2 as ANQGSEA. This CDR3 has 14 residues. Trimming took 7 bases from V and 3 from J; bases not matched to a gene: 12. The CDR3 spells CSAKRQGLGYEQYF. CDR3 in DNA: TGCAGCGCGAAACGACAGGGCCTTGGCTACGAGCAGTACTTC.

V is TRBV27 and J is TRBJ2-3, with TRBD1 matching 9 bases. Losses at the gene ends were 5 bases for V and 2 bases for J; bases not matched to a gene: 5. The germline V gene encodes CDR1 MNHEY and CDR2 SMNVEV (reference sequence). This CDR3 region has 15 residues. The CDR3 spells CASSIGTGNTDTQYF. CDR3 bases: TGTGCCAGCAGTATCGGGACAGGGAACACAGATACGCAGTATTTT.

V usage is TRBV7-6 and J usage is TRBJ2-1; a weak D match, TRBD1 (6 bases). Germline CDR1 SGHVS, CDR2 FNYEAQ. The CDR3 is 13 amino acids. Trimming pared 5 bases from V and 7 bases from J, leaving 12 bases between. The CDR3 protein is CASSLTTGNEQFF. In DNA, the CDR3 is TGTGCCAGCAGCCTTACCACAGGGAATGAGCAGTTCTTC.

Of note for this clonotype: One end of the junction fails to match germline, which may point to a read error. V usage is TRBV7-3 and J usage is TRBJ1-1; D ambiguous. Germline V lookup: CDR1 SGHTA, CDR2 FQGTGA. This CDR3 is 13 amino acids long. This chain's CDR3 is CAGSLKGNTEAFF. CDR3 nucleotides: TGTGCCGGCAGCTTAAAGGGGAACACTGAAGCTTTCTTT.